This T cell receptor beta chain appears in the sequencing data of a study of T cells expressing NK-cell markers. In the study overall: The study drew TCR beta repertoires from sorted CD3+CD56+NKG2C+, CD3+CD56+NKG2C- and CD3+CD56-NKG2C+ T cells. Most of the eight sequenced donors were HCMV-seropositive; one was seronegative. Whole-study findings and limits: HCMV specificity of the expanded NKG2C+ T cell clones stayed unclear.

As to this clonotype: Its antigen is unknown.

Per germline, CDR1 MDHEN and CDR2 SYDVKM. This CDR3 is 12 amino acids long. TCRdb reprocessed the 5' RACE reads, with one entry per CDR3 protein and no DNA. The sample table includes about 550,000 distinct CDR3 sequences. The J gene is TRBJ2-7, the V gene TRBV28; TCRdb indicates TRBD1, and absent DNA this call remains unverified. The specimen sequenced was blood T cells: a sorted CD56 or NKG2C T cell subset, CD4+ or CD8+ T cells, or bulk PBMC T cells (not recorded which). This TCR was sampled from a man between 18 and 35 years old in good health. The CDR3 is CASSLGYRGVYF.